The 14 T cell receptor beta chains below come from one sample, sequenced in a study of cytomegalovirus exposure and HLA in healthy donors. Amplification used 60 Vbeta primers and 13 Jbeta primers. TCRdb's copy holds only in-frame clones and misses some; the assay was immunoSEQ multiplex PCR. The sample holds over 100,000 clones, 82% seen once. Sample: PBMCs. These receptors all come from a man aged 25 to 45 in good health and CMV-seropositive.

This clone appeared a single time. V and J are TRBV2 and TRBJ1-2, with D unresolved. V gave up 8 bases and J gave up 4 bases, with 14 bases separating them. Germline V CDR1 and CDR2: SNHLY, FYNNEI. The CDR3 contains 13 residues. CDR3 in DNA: TGTGCCAGCTTCAACGATGGCGGCTATGGCTACACCTTC. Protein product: CASFNDGGYGYTF.

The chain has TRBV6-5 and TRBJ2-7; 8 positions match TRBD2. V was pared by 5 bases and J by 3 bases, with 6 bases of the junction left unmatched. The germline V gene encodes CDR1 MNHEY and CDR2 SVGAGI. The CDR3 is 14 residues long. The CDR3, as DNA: TGTGCCAGCAGTCCACGGGGGGGATACTACGAGCAGTACTTC. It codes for CASSPRGGYYEQYF.

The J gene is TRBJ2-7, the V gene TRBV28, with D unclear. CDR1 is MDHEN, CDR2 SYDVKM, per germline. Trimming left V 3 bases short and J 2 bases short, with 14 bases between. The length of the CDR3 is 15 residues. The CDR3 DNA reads TGTGCCAGCAGTTTTGTCCACGGTAAAGCCTACGAGCAGTACTTC. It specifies CASSFVHGKAYEQYF. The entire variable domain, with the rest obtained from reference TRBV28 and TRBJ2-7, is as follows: DVKVTQSSRYLVKRTGEKVFLECVQDMDHENMFWYRQDPGLGLRLIYFSYDVKMKEKGDIPEGYSVSREKKERFSLILESASTNQTSMYLCASSFVHGKAYEQYFGPGTRLTVT.

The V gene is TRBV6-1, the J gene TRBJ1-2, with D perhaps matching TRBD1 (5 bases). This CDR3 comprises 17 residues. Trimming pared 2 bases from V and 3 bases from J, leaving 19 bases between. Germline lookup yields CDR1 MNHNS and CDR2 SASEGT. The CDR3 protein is CASSEFTRAGWHYGYTF. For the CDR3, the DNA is TGTGCCAGCAGTGAATTCACAAGGGCAGGGTGGCACTATGGCTACACCTTC.

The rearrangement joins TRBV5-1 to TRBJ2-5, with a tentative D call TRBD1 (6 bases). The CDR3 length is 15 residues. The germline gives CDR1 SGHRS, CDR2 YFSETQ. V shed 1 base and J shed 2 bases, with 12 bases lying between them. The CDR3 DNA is TGCGCCAGCAGCTTGACCGGGACACAACAAGAGACCCAGTACTTC. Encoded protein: CASSLTGTQQETQYF.

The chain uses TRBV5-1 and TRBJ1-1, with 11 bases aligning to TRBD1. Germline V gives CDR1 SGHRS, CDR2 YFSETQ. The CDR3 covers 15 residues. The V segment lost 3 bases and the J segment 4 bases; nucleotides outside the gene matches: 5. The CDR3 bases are TGCGCCAGCAGCTCACCGGGACAGGGGGGCACTGAAGCTTTCTTT. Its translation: CASSSPGQGGTEAFF. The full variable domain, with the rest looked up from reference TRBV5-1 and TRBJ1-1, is KAGVTQTPRYLIKTRGQQVTLSCSPISGHRSVSWYQQTPGQGLQFLFEYFSETQRNKGNFPGRFSGRQFSNSRSEMNVSTLELGDSALYLCASSSPGQGGTEAFFGQGTRLTVV.

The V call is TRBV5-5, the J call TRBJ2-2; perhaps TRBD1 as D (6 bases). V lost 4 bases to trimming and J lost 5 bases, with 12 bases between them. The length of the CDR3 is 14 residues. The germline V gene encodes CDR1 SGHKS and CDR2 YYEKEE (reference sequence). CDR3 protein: CASSLTGRTGELFF. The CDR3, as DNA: TGTGCCAGCAGCCTTACAGGGAGAACCGGGGAGCTGTTTTTT.

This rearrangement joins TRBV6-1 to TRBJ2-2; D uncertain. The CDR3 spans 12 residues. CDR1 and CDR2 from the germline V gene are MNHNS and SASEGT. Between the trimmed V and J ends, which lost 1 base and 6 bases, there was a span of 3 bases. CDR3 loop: CASSEGPGELFF. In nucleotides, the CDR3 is TGTGCCAGCAGTGAAGGGCCCGGGGAGCTGTTTTTT.

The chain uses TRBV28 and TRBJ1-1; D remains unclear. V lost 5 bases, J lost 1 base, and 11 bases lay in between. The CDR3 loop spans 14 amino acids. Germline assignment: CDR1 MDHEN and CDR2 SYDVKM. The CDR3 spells CASSRPAGNTEAFF. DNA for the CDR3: TGTGCCAGCAGTCGACCGGCAGGGAACACTGAAGCTTTCTTT. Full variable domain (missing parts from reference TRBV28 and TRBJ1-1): DVKVTQSSRYLVKRTGEKVFLECVQDMDHENMFWYRQDPGLGLRLIYFSYDVKMKEKGDIPEGYSVSREKKERFSLILESASTNQTSMYLCASSRPAGNTEAFFGQGTRLTVV.

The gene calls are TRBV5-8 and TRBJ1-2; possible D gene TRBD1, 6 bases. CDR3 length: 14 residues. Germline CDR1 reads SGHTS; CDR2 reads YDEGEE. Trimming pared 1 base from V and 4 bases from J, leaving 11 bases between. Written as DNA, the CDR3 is TGTGCCAGCAGCTTGACAGGGCGAGGCTATGGCTACACCTTC. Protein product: CASSLTGRGYGYTF.

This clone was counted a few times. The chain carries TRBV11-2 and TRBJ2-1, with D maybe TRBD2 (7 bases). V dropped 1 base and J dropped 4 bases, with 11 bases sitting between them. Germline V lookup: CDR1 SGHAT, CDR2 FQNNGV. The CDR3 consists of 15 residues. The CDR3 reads CASSLVGGTYNEQFF. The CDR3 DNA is TGTGCCAGCAGCTTAGTGGGGGGGACATACAATGAGCAGTTCTTC.

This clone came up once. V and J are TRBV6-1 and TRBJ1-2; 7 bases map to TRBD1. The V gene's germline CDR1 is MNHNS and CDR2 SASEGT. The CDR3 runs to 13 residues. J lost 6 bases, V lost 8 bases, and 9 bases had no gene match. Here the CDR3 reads CASGPQGIDGYTF. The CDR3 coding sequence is TGTGCCAGCGGACCACAGGGGATCGATGGCTACACCTTC.

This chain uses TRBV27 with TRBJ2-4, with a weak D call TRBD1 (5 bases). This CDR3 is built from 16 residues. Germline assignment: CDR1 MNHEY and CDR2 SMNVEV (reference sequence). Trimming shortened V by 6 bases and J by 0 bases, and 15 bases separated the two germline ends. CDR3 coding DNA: TGTGCCAGCAGCGTCGGACATCCAGCAGCCAAAAACATTCAGTACTTC. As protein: CASSVGHPAAKNIQYF.

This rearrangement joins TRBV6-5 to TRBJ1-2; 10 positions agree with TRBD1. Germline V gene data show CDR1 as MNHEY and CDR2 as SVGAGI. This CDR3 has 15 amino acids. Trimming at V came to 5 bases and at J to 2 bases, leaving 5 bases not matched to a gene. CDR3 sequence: CASSPGTGANYGYTF. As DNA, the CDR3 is TGTGCCAGCAGTCCTGGGACAGGGGCCAACTATGGCTACACCTTC.